This T cell receptor beta chain appears in the sequencing data of a study of a mutant IDH1 vaccine in newly diagnosed glioma (dated by TCRdb to the early 2020s). Turning to the overall study: Vaccination started 4-6 weeks after radiotherapy alone, or was given together with temozolomide cycles in the groups whose treatment included chemotherapy. The week-35 safety follow-up took place at visit V12, and the week-47 end of study took place at visit V13. Six visits were used for peripheral blood collection: V03 (baseline), V05, V07, V10, V12 and V13. Longitudinal TCRB deep sequencing was performed for fewer than 30 treated patients wherever samples were available for exploratory analyses. Of the 30 to 35 patients who were treated, around 60% were male and around 40% were female, and the mean age was about 40 years. Prior to enrollment, patients had been given standard therapy consisting of radiotherapy alone, temozolomide alone, or radiochemotherapy with temozolomide, with the combination given to most patients.

The full study reports these points: The authors stated that sample limitations prevented analyses of patient blood samples from being reproduced. Pseudoprogression seemed to be unrelated to changes in the top peripheral T cell clonotypes found by TCRB sequencing. PBMC samples for TCRB deep sequencing were selected based on availability. Immune responses induced by the vaccine were seen in approximately 93% of patients across multiple MHC alleles.

With respect to this clone: Its antigen is unknown. Base qualities are not at hand, and no much larger clone is one base apart.

The intended sense of this specimen's time point label: week 47, end of study. Each vaccine dose was 300 ug of a 20-mer mutant IDH1 peptide in Montanide, given subcutaneously with topical imiquimod. Eight vaccinations were administered to patients in weeks 1, 3, 5, 7, 11, 15, 19 and 23, corresponding to visits V03 through V10. Newly diagnosed WHO grade 3 or 4 IDH1-mutant astrocytomas showing loss of nuclear ATRX were present in the donors. The samples were drawn from NOA16, a multicentre, single-arm, open-label phase I trial in Germany that tested a mutant IDH1 peptide vaccine in humans for the first time. Genomic DNA for TCRB sequencing was extracted from EDTA blood using the DNeasy Blood and Tissue Kit. The library was built by means of the immunoSEQ multiplex PCR assay. The hsTCRB Kit was used according to the manufacturer's protocol to amplify rearranged TCR beta chain sequences. TCRB libraries were sequenced on an Illumina MiSeq. The study's processing was this. Demultiplexing, trimming and gene mapping were performed with the kit vendor's proprietary platform. In its TCRdb copy, this immuneACCESS table keeps in-frame sequences only and misses some clones. Where compared with another copy, unresolved V genes explain less than half of these, and the others have no known cause. The D gene and trimming were derived from the DNA, and the V and J assignments and clone size from that table. The table for this sample lists tens of thousands of clones; roughly four fifths of them were counted only once. The ten top clones hold around 5% of the sample.

Compared with germline, V lacks 7 bases and J lacks 2 bases; bases without a gene match: 4. CDR1 and CDR2 are read off the germline V gene as ENHRY and SYGVKD. The CDR3 starts with the cysteine, ends with the phenylalanine, and has 14 residues. Only CDR3 DNA is held: 42 bases, read in frame from base 1. This sample comprised PBMCs, obtained from a glioma patient whose treatment included an IDH1 peptide vaccine. The sequence is built from TRBV10-3 and TRBJ2-7, with 11 central nucleotides matching TRBD1. The sequence was obtained from a man aged 35 to 55 with glioma. Here is the DNA: TGTGCCATCACTCCGGGACAGGGGGCCTACGAGCAGTACTTC. This sequence encodes CAITPGQGAYEQYF.